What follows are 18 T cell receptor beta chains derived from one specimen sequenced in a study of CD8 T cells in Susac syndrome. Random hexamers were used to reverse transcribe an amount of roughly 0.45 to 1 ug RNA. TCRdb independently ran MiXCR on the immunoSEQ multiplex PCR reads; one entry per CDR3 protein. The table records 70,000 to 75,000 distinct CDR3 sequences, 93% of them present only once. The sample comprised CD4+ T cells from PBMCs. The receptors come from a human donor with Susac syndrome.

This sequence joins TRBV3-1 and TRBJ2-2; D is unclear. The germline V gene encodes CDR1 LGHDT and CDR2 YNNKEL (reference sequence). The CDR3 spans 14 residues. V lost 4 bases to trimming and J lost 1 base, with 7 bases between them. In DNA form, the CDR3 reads TGTGCCAGCAGCCCAACCGGGAACACCGGGGAGCTGTTTTTT. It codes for CASSPTGNTGELFF.

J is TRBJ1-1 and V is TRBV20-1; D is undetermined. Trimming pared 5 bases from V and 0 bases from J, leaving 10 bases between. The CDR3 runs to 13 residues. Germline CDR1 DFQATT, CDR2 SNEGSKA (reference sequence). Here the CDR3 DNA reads TGCAGTGCTTGTAGAACCCTGAACACTGAAGCTTTCTTT. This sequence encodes CSACRTLNTEAFF.

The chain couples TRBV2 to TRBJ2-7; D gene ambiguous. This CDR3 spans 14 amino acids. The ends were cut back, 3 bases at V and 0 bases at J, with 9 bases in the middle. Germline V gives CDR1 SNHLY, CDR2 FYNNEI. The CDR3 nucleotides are TGTGCCAGCAGTGAGGGCAGTCTCTCCTACGAGCAGTACTTC. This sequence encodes CASSEGSLSYEQYF.

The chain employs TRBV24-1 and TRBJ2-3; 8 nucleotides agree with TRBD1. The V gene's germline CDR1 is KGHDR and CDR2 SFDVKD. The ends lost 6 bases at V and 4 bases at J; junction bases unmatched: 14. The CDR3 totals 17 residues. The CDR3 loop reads CATSTSSGTGFSDTQYF. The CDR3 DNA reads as TGTGCCACCAGTACCTCCTCCGGGACAGGATTCTCAGATACGCAGTATTTT.

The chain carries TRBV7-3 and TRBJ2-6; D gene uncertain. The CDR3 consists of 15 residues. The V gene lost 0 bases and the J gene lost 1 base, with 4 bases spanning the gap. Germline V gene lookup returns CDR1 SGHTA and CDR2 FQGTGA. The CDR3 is CASSLTNSGANVLTF. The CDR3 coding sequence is TGTGCCAGCAGCTTAACGAATTCTGGGGCCAACGTCCTGACTTTC.

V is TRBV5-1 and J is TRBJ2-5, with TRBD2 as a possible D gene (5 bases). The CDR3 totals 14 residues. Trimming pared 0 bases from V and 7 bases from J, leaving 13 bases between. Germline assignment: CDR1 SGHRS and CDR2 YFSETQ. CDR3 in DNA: TGCGCCAGCAGCTTGGGGCTAGCAGATGGGACCCAGTACTTC. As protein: CASSLGLADGTQYF.

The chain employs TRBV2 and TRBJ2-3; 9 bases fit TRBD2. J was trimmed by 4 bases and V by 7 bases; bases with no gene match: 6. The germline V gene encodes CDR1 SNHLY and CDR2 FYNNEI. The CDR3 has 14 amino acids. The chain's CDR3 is CASNPGLASDTQYF. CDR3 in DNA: TGTGCCAGCAACCCGGGACTAGCCTCAGATACGCAGTATTTT.

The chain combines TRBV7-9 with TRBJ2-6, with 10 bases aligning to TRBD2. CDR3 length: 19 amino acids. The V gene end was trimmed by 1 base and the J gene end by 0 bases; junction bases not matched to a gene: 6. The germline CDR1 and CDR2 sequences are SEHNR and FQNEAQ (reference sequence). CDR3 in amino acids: CASSLVLLAGVSGANVLTF. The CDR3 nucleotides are TGTGCCAGCAGCTTAGTGCTCCTAGCGGGGGTCTCTGGGGCCAACGTCCTGACTTTC.

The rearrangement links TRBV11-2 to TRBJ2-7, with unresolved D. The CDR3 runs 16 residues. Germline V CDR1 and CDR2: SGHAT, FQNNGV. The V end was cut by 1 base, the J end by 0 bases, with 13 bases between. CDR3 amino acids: CASSLVGPMSSYEQYF. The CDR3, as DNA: TGTGCCAGCAGCTTAGTTGGCCCGATGAGCTCCTACGAGCAGTACTTC. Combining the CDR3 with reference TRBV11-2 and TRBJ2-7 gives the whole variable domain EAGVAQSPRYKIIEKRQSVAFWCNPISGHATLYWYQQILGQGPKLLIQFQNNGVVDDSQLPKDRFSAERLKGVDSTLKIQPAKLEDSAVYLCASSLVGPMSSYEQYFGPGTRLTVT.

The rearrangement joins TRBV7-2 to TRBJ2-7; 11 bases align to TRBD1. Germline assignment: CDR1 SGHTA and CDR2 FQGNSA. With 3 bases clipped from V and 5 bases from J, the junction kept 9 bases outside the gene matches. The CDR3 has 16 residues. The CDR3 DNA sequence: TGTGCCAGCAGCTTGATGGGACAGGGGGAGCTGGACGAGCAGTACTTC. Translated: CASSLMGQGELDEQYF. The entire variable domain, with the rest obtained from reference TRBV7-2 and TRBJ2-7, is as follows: GAGVSQSPSNKVTEKGKDVELRCDPISGHTALYWYRQSLGQGLEFLIYFQGNSAPDKSGLPSDRFSAERTGGSVSTLTIQRTQQEDSAVYLCASSLMGQGELDEQYFGPGTRLTVT.

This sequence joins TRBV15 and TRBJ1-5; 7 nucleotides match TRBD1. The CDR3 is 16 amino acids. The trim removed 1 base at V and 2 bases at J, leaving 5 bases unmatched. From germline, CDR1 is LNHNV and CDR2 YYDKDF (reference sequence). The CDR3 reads CATSRATGVGNQPQHF. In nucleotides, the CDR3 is TGTGCCACCAGCAGAGCCACAGGGGTTGGCAATCAGCCCCAGCATTTT.

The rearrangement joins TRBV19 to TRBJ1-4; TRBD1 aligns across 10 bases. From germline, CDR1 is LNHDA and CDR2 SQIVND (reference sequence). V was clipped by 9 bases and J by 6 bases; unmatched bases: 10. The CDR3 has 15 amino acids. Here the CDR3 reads CASSDPGQGHEKLFF. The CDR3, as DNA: TGTGCCAGCAGTGACCCGGGACAGGGGCATGAAAAACTGTTTTTT.

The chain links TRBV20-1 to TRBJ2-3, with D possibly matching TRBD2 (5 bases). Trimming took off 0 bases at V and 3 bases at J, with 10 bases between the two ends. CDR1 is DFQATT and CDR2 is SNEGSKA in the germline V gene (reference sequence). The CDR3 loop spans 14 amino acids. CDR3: CSARDSLVTDTQYF. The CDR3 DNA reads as TGCAGTGCTAGAGATTCACTAGTGACAGATACGCAGTATTTT.

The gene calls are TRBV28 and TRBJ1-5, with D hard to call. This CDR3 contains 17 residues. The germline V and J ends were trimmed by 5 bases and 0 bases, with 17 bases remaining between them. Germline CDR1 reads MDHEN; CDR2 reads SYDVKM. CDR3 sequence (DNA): TGTGCCAGCAGTATCAGTTACAGTGCCCTTAGCAATCAGCCCCAGCATTTT. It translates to CASSISYSALSNQPQHF. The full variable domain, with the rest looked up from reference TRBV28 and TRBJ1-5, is DVKVTQSSRYLVKRTGEKVFLECVQDMDHENMFWYRQDPGLGLRLIYFSYDVKMKEKGDIPEGYSVSREKKERFSLILESASTNQTSMYLCASSISYSALSNQPQHFGDGTRLSIL.

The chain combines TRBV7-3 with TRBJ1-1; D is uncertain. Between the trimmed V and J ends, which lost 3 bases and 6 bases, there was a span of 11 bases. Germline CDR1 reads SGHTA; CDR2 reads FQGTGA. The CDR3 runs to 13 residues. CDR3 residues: CASSFDTDSEAFF. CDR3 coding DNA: TGTGCCAGCAGCTTCGACACCGATTCTGAAGCTTTCTTT.

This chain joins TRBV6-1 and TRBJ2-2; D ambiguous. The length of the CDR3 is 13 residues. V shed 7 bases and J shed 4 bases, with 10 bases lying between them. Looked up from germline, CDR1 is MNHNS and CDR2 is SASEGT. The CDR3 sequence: CASTYDGTGELFF. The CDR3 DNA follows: TGTGCCAGCACCTACGACGGCACCGGGGAGCTGTTTTTT.

In DNA, the CDR3 is TGTGCCAGCAGGCGTACAGGGAGAGATGGCTACACCTTC. Translated, it gives CASRRTGRDGYTF. The chain joins TRBV12-3 or TRBV12-4 to TRBJ1-2, with TRBD1 as a possible D gene (6 bases). This CDR3 spans 13 amino acids. V was pared by 6 bases and J by 6 bases, with 14 bases between.

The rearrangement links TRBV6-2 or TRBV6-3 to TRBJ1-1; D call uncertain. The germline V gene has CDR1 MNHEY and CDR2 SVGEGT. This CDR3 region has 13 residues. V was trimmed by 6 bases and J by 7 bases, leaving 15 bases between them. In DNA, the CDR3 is TGTGCCAGCAGAACCTCCGGTTCCCTTGAAGCTTTCTTT. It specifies CASRTSGSLEAFF.